The 19 T cell receptor beta chains presented below share a single source sample, sequenced in a study of T cell repertoires in cytomegalovirus infection. TCRdb re-derived calls from the reads in MiXCR, one entry per CDR3 protein. Counted here are 200,000 to 300,000 distinct CDR3 sequences, roughly an eighth occurring once; the ten biggest clones make up 8.5% to 10%. Material for sequencing was PBMCs. These receptors originate from a human donor in good health (CMV status not recorded). Some clones in this sample may be carry-over from other donors' samples.

This clonotype has just a few counts. The gene calls are TRBV2 and TRBJ2-2, with D perhaps TRBD1 (6 bases). Germline values: CDR1 SNHLY, CDR2 FYNNEI. CDR3 size: 19 residues. The V gene lost 2 bases and the J gene lost 3 bases, with 22 bases spanning the gap. CDR3 sequence: CASSERGHNNNEDTGELFF. The CDR3 DNA reads as TGTGCCAGCAGTGAAAGGGGACACAATAACAACGAAGACACCGGGGAGCTGTTTTTT. Full variable domain (rest looked up from reference TRBV2 and TRBJ2-2): EPEVTQTPSHQVTQMGQEVILRCVPISNHLYFYWYRQILGQKVEFLVSFYNNEISEKSEIFDDQFSVERPDGSNFTLKIRSTKLEDSAMYFCASSERGHNNNEDTGELFFGEGSRLTVL.

The chain links TRBV7-9 to TRBJ2-1, with 7 bases matching TRBD2. The CDR3 is made up of 15 amino acids. Trimming at V came to 1 base and at J to 4 bases, leaving 4 bases not matched to a gene. Per germline, CDR1 SEHNR and CDR2 FQNEAQ (reference sequence). CDR3 DNA sequence: TGTGCCAGCAGCTTAGATCTGGGAGGGTACAATGAGCAGTTCTTC. This codes for CASSLDLGGYNEQFF.

This clonotype has just a few counts. This chain joins TRBV6-6 and TRBJ2-1; the D gene is possibly TRBD2 (6 bases). V was shortened by 5 bases and J by 4 bases, with 15 bases between the two germline ends. Germline assignment: CDR1 MNHNY and CDR2 SVGAGI (reference sequence). The CDR3 runs to 15 residues. CDR3 coding DNA: TGTGCCAGCAGTCCCGAGCGGGCAGTGTACAATGAGCAGTTCTTC. It translates to CASSPERAVYNEQFF.

The sample holds many counts of this clonotype. The chain employs TRBV12-3 or TRBV12-4 and TRBJ2-5; D is uncertain. The CDR3 consists of 14 residues. V lost 7 bases to trimming and J lost 1 base, with 13 bases between them. DNA for the CDR3: TGTGCCAGCAACCAAGGTAGAATCCAAGAGACCCAGTACTTC. Protein product: CASNQGRIQETQYF.

This clonotype was recorded many times. The rearrangement uses TRBV18 and TRBJ1-4; no firm D call. The germline V gene encodes CDR1 KGHSH and CDR2 LQKENI. V was trimmed by 3 bases and J by 0 bases, leaving 11 bases between them. The CDR3 extends over 16 amino acids. The chain's CDR3 is CASSPSATATNEKLFF. The CDR3 DNA is TGTGCCAGCTCACCGTCAGCCACCGCAACTAATGAAAAACTGTTTTTT. The variable domain in full, with the rest retrieved from reference TRBV18 and TRBJ1-4, is NAGVMQNPRHLVRRRGQEARLRCSPMKGHSHVYWYRQLPEEGLKFMVYLQKENIIDESGMPKERFSAEFPKEGPSILRIQQVVRGDSAAYFCASSPSATATNEKLFFGSGTQLSVL.

This clonotype was picked up a small number of times. This sequence joins TRBV7-9 and TRBJ2-5; D unclear. The V end was cut by 10 bases, the J end by 6 bases, with 9 bases between. Germline CDR1 reads SEHNR; CDR2 reads FQNEAQ (reference sequence). This CDR3 spans 10 amino acids. The CDR3 region has the DNA TGTGCCACCTCCGGGCAGACCCAGTACTTC. Amino acids: CATSGQTQYF.

A few counts support this clonotype. The CDR3 DNA reads as TGCAGTGCTAGAGGAGACAGGAGAAGGCTCTCCTACGAGCAGTACTTC. Its translation: CSARGDRRRLSYEQYF. The genes are TRBV20-1 and TRBJ2-7; TRBD1 might be the D (6 bases). The CDR3 consists of 16 residues. Germline loops: CDR1 DFQATT, CDR2 SNEGSKA (reference sequence). Trimming cost V 1 base and J 0 bases, with 16 bases left between them.

This clonotype came up many times. The V gene is TRBV7-2, the J gene TRBJ2-1; 9 bases are shared with TRBD2. The CDR3 has 15 amino acids. The trim removed 3 bases at V and 3 bases at J, leaving 3 bases unmatched. Looked up from germline, CDR1 is SGHTA and CDR2 is FQGNSA. CDR3: CASSFAGGSYNEQFF. The CDR3 nucleotides are TGTGCCAGCAGCTTTGCGGGAGGGAGCTACAATGAGCAGTTCTTC. The full variable domain, with the rest looked up from reference TRBV7-2 and TRBJ2-1, is GAGVSQSPSNKVTEKGKDVELRCDPISGHTALYWYRQSLGQGLEFLIYFQGNSAPDKSGLPSDRFSAERTGGSVSTLTIQRTQQEDSAVYLCASSFAGGSYNEQFFGPGTRLTVL.

In its sample, this clonotype was seen a few times. The chain recombines TRBV12-3 or TRBV12-4 with TRBJ2-1; 8 bases are shared with TRBD2. This CDR3 has 15 amino acids. V lost 3 bases and J lost 7; bases outside the gene matches: 8. CDR3 in DNA: TGTGCCAGCAGTTTGGGCGGGGGGTTTAGAAATGAGCAGTTCTTC. Translated, it gives CASSLGGGFRNEQFF.

CDR3 in DNA: TGTGCCAGCGCAGGGTTGAACACTGAAGCTTTCTTT. It encodes CASAGLNTEAFF. The V gene is TRBV3-1, the J gene TRBJ1-1; a possible D gene is TRBD1 (5 bases). Germline V CDR1 and CDR2: LGHDT, YNNKEL (reference sequence). Trimming pared 8 bases from V and 0 bases from J, leaving 7 bases between. This CDR3 has 12 amino acids.

The chain carries TRBV20-1 and TRBJ2-2, with D possibly matching TRBD1 (5 bases). Germline V gives CDR1 DFQATT, CDR2 SNEGSKA (reference sequence). This CDR3 is 16 amino acids long. V was trimmed by 6 bases and J by 1 base, leaving 18 bases between them. CDR3 in amino acids: CSAQAMGRRNTGELFF. CDR3 bases: TGCAGTGCCCAGGCAATGGGGCGGCGGAACACCGGGGAGCTGTTTTTT.

The chain couples TRBV27 to TRBJ1-1; no firm D call. This CDR3 has 13 amino acids. Germline loops: CDR1 MNHEY, CDR2 SMNVEV (reference sequence). Trimming took 3 bases from V and 6 from J, leaving 11 bases between them. The CDR3 loop is CASSLGGVAEAFF. CDR3 in DNA: TGTGCCAGCAGTTTGGGTGGTGTGGCTGAAGCTTTCTTT.

This clonotype was detected a few times. The chain joins TRBV20-1 to TRBJ2-1; the D is unclear. The CDR3 extends over 11 amino acids. From germline, CDR1 is DFQATT and CDR2 SNEGSKA (reference sequence). The V and J ends lost 6 bases and 3 bases respectively, with 6 bases between them. Here the CDR3 reads CSADHYNEQFF. The CDR3 bases are TGCAGTGCCGACCACTACAATGAGCAGTTCTTC.

The V and J genes are TRBV11-2 and TRBJ1-2; D call uncertain. There are 15 residues in the CDR3. The germline V gene encodes CDR1 SGHAT and CDR2 FQNNGV. The V end lost 5 bases, the J end lost 3 bases, and 16 bases lay between the germline ends. CDR3 DNA sequence: TGTGCCAGCAGCCGACCAGGAAATTTGGACTATGGCTACACCTTC. Protein product: CASSRPGNLDYGYTF.

This clonotype occurred a few times. V gene TRBV5-5 combines with J gene TRBJ1-5, with 7 bases lining up with TRBD1. The trim removed 0 bases at V and 6 bases at J, leaving 3 bases unmatched. This CDR3 contains 14 residues. Germline V CDR1 and CDR2: SGHKS, YYEKEE (reference sequence). CDR3: CASSLGGGGQPQHF. The CDR3 nucleotides are TGTGCCAGCAGCTTGGGAGGGGGCGGTCAGCCCCAGCATTTT.

This clonotype was seen a few times. Here the CDR3 reads CASSEDRSTDTQYF. The CDR3 DNA sequence: TGTGCCAGCAGTGAAGACAGGAGCACAGATACGCAGTATTTT. The rearrangement uses TRBV2 and TRBJ2-3; the D gene is possibly TRBD1 (5 bases). The CDR3 runs to 14 residues. The germline CDR1 and CDR2 sequences are SNHLY and FYNNEI. Trimming took 1 base from V and 0 from J, leaving 5 bases between them.

This clonotype was observed many times. The chain recombines TRBV5-1 with TRBJ2-5, with D possibly matching TRBD2 (6 bases). The CDR3 is 13 amino acids. The V and J ends lost 6 bases and 4 bases respectively, with 13 bases between them. Germline loops: CDR1 SGHRS, CDR2 YFSETQ. The CDR3 reads CASMVRGGETQYF. DNA of the CDR3: TGCGCCAGCATGGTAAGGGGAGGAGAGACCCAGTACTTC.

This clonotype was observed many times. This chain links TRBV7-6 with TRBJ1-5; D unclear. The germline CDR1 and CDR2 sequences are SGHVS and FNYEAQ. V was trimmed by 1 base and J by 3 bases, leaving 13 bases between them. This CDR3 comprises 16 residues. The CDR3 sequence: CASSLGARAANQPQHF. The CDR3 coding sequence is TGTGCCAGCAGCTTAGGGGCTCGCGCAGCCAATCAGCCCCAGCATTTT.

This clonotype was counted at least ten times. The CDR3 sequence is CASSLGPAGGLSSYEQYF. In nucleotides, the CDR3 is TGTGCCAGCAGCTTAGGTCCAGCGGGTGGACTTAGCTCCTACGAGCAGTACTTC. The J gene is TRBJ2-7, the V gene TRBV7-2; possibly TRBD2 for D (6 bases). The CDR3 runs to 18 residues. The ends were cut back, 1 base at V and 0 bases at J, with 19 bases in the middle. Germline assignment: CDR1 SGHTA and CDR2 FQGNSA.